The 2 T cell receptor beta chains below all came from one sample that was sequenced in a study of T cell changes during pregnancy in multiple sclerosis. Assay: immunoSEQ multiplex PCR; the TCRdb copy retains only in-frame clones and omits some. The repertoire consists of tens of thousands of clones, with approximately 95% occurring once and the leading ten covering about 0.93%. This sample comprised peripheral blood, obtained in the first trimester of pregnancy. The receptor set was obtained from a female donor with multiple sclerosis, enrolled in a pregnancy study.

The chain has TRBV2 and TRBJ1-5; D is ambiguous. The V and J ends lost 1 base and 2 bases respectively, with 9 bases between them. CDR3 length: 15 amino acids. Germline V CDR1 and CDR2: SNHLY, FYNNEI. This chain's CDR3 is CASSEEGSGNQPQHF. DNA for the CDR3: TGTGCCAGCAGTGAAGAGGGTAGCGGCAATCAGCCCCAGCATTTT.

The rearrangement joins TRBV4-1 to TRBJ1-1; TRBD1 matches at 7 bases. The CDR3 totals 15 residues. Trimming took 4 bases from V and 3 from J; bases not matched to a gene: 8. Germline lookup yields CDR1 MGHRA and CDR2 YSYEKL. CDR3 in amino acids: CASSLRTGRDTEAFF. CDR3 nucleotide sequence: TGCGCCAGCAGCCTTAGGACAGGACGGGACACTGAAGCTTTCTTT.